This TCR beta chain was obtained from a study of blood T cell repertoires in COVID-19. Participant reports of clinical history set cohort assignment. Original processing notes: Scientists estimated how many nucleated cells there were by amplifying reference gene primers. Clones were read by immunoSEQ multiplex PCR, and TCRdb kept only the in-frame ones, dropping some. Clone size and the V and J calls come from that table; the DNA yielded D and trimming. The repertoire holds a few hundred thousand clones, with around 90% as singletons. Germline values: CDR1 SGHRS, CDR2 YFSETQ. This CDR3 has 14 residues. V was pared by 4 bases and J by 3 bases, with 3 bases of the junction left unmatched.

The receptor comes from a woman between 18 and 29 years old who had recovered from COVID-19. The material sequenced was PBMCs or T cells enriched from blood (not recorded which). The V gene is TRBV5-1, the J gene TRBJ1-1, with TRBD1 identical over 10 bases. The CDR3 protein is CASSAGTGDTEAFF. DNA for the CDR3: TGCGCCAGCAGCGCCGGGACAGGGGACACTGAAGCTTTCTTT.